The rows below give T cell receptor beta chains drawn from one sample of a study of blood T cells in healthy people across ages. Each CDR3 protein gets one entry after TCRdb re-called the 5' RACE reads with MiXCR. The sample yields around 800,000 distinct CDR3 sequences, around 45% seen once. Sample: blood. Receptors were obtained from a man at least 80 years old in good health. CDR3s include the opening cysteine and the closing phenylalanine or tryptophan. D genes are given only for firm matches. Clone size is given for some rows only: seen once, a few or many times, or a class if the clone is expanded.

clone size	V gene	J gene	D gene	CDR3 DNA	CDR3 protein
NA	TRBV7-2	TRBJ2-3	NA	TGTGCCAGCAGCTTAGACGTGGGGGGTACTAGCACAGATACGCAGTATTTT	CASSLDVGGTSTDTQYF
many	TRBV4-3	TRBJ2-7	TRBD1	TGCGCCAGCAGCCGTAGTATGGGACAGGGGTACGAGCAGTACTTC	CASSRSMGQGYEQYF
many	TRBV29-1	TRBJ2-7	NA	TGCAGCGTCCCTGGTCCGGCTGGCTACGAGCAGTACTTC	CSVPGPAGYEQYF
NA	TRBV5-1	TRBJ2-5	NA	TGCGCCAGCCTTGACGTGGAGACCCAGTACTTC	CASLDVETQYF
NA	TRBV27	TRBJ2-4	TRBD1	TGTGCCAGCAGCCCTCCCTCGTTGACAGGGTCCAACATTCGGTACTTC	CASSPPSLTGSNIRYF
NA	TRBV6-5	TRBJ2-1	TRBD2	TGTGCCAGCAGTTACGACTTAGCGGGAGCCACCCGAGAGCAGTTCTTC	CASSYDLAGATREQFF
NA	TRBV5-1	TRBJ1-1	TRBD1	TGCGCCAGCAGCCAGGGGGGCGCGTACACTGAAGCTTTCTTT	CASSQGGAYTEAFF
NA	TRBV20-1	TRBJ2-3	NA	TGCAGTGCTAGACTAGCCAAGGGGAGCACAGATACGCAGTATTTT	CSARLAKGSTDTQYF
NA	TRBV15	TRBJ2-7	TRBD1	TGTGCCACCAGCACCGGGGACAGCCGCTTTCACGAGCAGTACTTC	CATSTGDSRFHEQYF
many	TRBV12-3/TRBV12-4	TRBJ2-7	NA	TGTGCCAGCAGTTTAGTGGTCGTTTACGAGCAGTACTTC	CASSLVVVYEQYF
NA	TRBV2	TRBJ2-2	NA	TGTGCCAGCAGTGGCCCTAATCTGAAGAACACCGGGGAGCTGTTTTTT	CASSGPNLKNTGELFF
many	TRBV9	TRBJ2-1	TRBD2	TGTGCCAGCAGCCCTCCTCAGGCTAGCGGGAGGAATGAGCAGTTCTTC	CASSPPQASGRNEQFF
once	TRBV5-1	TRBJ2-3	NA	TGCGCCAGCAGCATAGGAGGCTTCACAGATACGCAGTATTTT	CASSIGGFTDTQYF
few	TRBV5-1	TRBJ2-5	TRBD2	TGCGCCAGCAGCTTCAATAGCGGGAGGGCCTCCAATGAGCAGTACTTC	CASSFNSGRASNEQYF
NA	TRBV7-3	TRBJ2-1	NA	TGTGCCAGCAGCTTAGCTATGTCTAGTCGTGCGGAGCAGTTCTTC	CASSLAMSSRAEQFF
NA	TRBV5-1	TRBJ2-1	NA	TGCGCCAGCAGGAGGGGCATCGAAGAGACCCAGTTCTTC	CASRRGIEETQFF
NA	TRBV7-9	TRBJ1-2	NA	TGTGCCAGCAGCCCCCAGGATAACTATGGCTACACCTTC	CASSPQDNYGYTF
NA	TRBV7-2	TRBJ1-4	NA	TGTGCCAGCAGCTTAGATTCTCGGGATATGGCTGAAAAACTGTTTTTT	CASSLDSRDMAEKLFF
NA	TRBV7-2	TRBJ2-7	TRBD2	TGTGCCAGCAGTCCTGAGGATGCTAGCGGGAGCTGGGATGAGCAGTACTTC	CASSPEDASGSWDEQYF
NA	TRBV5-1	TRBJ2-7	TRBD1	TGCGCCAGCAGCCTCCAATGGGGACAGGGATACGAGCAGTACTTC	CASSLQWGQGYEQYF
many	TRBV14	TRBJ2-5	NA	TGTGCCAGCAGCCAAGAAGGTTGGACTATTCAAGAGACCCAGTACTTC	CASSQEGWTIQETQYF
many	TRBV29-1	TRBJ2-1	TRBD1	TGCAGCGTGGGGACAGGGGCCTACAATGAGCAGTTCTTC	CSVGTGAYNEQFF
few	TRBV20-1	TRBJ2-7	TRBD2	TGCAGTGCTAGAAGTCTAGCGGGAGGCTACGAGCAGTACTTC	CSARSLAGGYEQYF
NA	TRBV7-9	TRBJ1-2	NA	TGTGCCAGCAGCTTAGTCCCAGGGAGGAACTATGGCTACACCTTC	CASSLVPGRNYGYTF
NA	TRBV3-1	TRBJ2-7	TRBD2	TGTGCCAGCAGCTTTCAGCGGGGCGCGGGCGAGCAGTACTTC	CASSFQRGAGEQYF
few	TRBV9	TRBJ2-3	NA	TGTGCCAGCAGCGTAAAAACAGGTGGCACAGATACGCAGTATTTT	CASSVKTGGTDTQYF
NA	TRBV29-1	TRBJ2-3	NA	TGCAGCGTTGACGGGGTTGCTGCAGATACGCAGTATTTT	CSVDGVAADTQYF
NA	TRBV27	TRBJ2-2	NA	TGTGCCAGCAGTCGGTTCGGGAGGAACACCGGGGAGCTGTTTTTT	CASSRFGRNTGELFF
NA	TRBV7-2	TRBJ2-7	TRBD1	TGTGCCAGCAGCCGGGGACAGGGCCGGCTCAGTTACGAGCAGTACTTC	CASSRGQGRLSYEQYF
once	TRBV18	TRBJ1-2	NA	TGTGCCAGCCGTGCAGGGGACGCTAACTATGGCTACACCTTC	CASRAGDANYGYTF
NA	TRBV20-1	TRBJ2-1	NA	TGCAGTGCTCCAGGACGGCTAGCCTACAATGAGCAGTTCTTC	CSAPGRLAYNEQFF
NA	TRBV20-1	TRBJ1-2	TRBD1	TGCAGTGCTAGGGGGGCCGGGACAGGGGAAGGTGGCTACACCTTC	CSARGAGTGEGGYTF
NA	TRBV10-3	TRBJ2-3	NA	TGTGCCATCAGTGCCGGACTCTCTAGCACAGATACGCAGTATTTT	CAISAGLSSTDTQYF
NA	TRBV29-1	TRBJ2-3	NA	TGCAGCGTCAGGACTAGCACAGATACGCAGTATTTT	CSVRTSTDTQYF
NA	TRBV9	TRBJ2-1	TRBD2	TGTGCCAGCAGCCTCCCAACCTTGGCTAGCGGGAGTTACAATGAGCAGTTCTTC	CASSLPTLASGSYNEQFF
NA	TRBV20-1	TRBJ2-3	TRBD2	TGCAGTGCTAGAGAACTTGGACTAGCGACAACAGATACGCAGTATTTT	CSARELGLATTDTQYF
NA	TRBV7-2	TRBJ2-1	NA	TGTGCCAGCAGCTTAGCCGGCGGGGCAAACAACAATGAGCAGTTCTTC	CASSLAGGANNNEQFF
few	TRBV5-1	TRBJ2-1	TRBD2	TGCGCCAGCAGCTTGTCCGGGACTAGCAGTGAGCAGTTCTTC	CASSLSGTSSEQFF
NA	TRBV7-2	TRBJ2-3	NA	TGTGCCAGCAGCTTAGCCGGCGGGACCCCCACAGATACGCAGTATTTT	CASSLAGGTPTDTQYF
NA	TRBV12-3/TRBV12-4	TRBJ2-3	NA	TGTGCCAGCAGTGTGAGAGTGGGAGCAGATACGCAGTATTTT	CASSVRVGADTQYF
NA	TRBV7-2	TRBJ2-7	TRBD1	TGTGCCGGCAGCCGGACAGGGAGTTTCGAGCAGTACTTC	CAGSRTGSFEQYF
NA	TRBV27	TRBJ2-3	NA	TGTGCCAGCAGAAACCTTAAGGGGTTCACAGATACGCAGTATTTT	CASRNLKGFTDTQYF
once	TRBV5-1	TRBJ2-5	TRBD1	TGCGCCAGCAGTTTGGCCCCCGGGACAGAGGAGCAGTACTTC	CASSLAPGTEEQYF
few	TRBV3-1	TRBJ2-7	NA	TGTGCCAGCAGTAGAAAGCGGGACAGACTCTACGAGCAGTACTTC	CASSRKRDRLYEQYF
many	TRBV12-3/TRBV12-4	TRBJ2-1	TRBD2	TGTGCCAGCAGTCCCGCTGGGACTAGCGGGAGGAATGAGCAGTTCTTC	CASSPAGTSGRNEQFF
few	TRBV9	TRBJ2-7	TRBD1	TGTGCCAGCAGCGTGGGACAGCACACCTACGAGCAGTACTTC	CASSVGQHTYEQYF